Included here is one T cell receptor (beta chain) sequence, with context. The germline V and J ends were trimmed by 2 bases and 2 bases, with 11 bases remaining between them. Germline V gene lookup returns CDR1 SGHTA and CDR2 FQGNSA. The CDR3 is made up of 15 amino acids. Time point here: patch test 3, about 24 weeks after DPC sensitization. The treatment denotes: therapeutic diphenylcyclopropenone sensitization with weekly scalp DPC. Within the library, unique molecular identifiers were attached to each individual cDNA molecule. TCRdb recomputed calls from the RACE reads with MiXCR, one row per CDR3 protein. The sample lists about 170,000 distinct CDR3 sequences; about 30% were seen once. This entry is derived from a study of human T cells and chemical hapten exposure. Across the whole study: The study enrolled mostly female patients with alopecia areata, totalis or universalis.

The genes are TRBV7-2 and TRBJ2-3; the D is unclear. The starting material was whole blood, obtained in connection with sensitization to the hapten diphenylcyclopropenone (DPC). The clonotype was recovered from a woman under 30 with alopecia areata. Some clones in this sample may be carry-over from other donors' samples. The CDR3 region is CASSLFAVPTDTQYF. CDR3 in DNA: TGTGCCAGCAGCTTATTCGCGGTCCCCACAGATACGCAGTATTTT. Full variable domain (rest looked up from reference TRBV7-2 and TRBJ2-3): GAGVSQSPSNKVTEKGKDVELRCDPISGHTALYWYRQSLGQGLEFLIYFQGNSAPDKSGLPSDRFSAERTGGSVSTLTIQRTQQEDSAVYLCASSLFAVPTDTQYFGPGTRLTVL.